This T cell receptor (beta chain) stems from a study of vaccination effects on CD4 cells after COVID-19. Across the whole study: Sequencing followed a ViraFEST assay step that expanded antigen-specific CD4+ T cells with viral peptide pools. Researchers reported culturing a few million PBMC in each well, adding about 9.5 IU/ml IL-2 and approximately 10 ug/ml peptides. Notes on the study in general: The study, lacking early post-infection timepoints, had few convalescent patients.

Concerning this clone itself: What it recognizes is unknown.

Researchers isolated CD4+ T cells once 9 to 11 days of culture had elapsed. Half of the medium was exchanged for IL-2 medium on both days 3 and 7. TCRdb's table, derived via immunoSEQ multiplex PCR, lists solely in-frame clones and lacks some. In the table there are more than 50,000 clones, 70% to 80% of which are singletons. The CDR3 spans 16 residues. Germline V CDR1 and CDR2: MNHEY, SVGAGI. J was trimmed by 6 bases and V by 0 bases; bases with no gene match: 5. The chain carries TRBV6-5 and TRBJ2-1, with 10 bases fitting TRBD2. This TCR was recovered from a human donor who received a COVID-19 vaccine. The sample was CD4+ T cells from PBMCs cultured without peptide, taken before COVID-19 vaccination. The chain's CDR3 is CASSYSSGGALNEQFF. The DNA of the CDR3 is TGTGCCAGCAGTTACTCGAGCGGGGGGGCTCTCAATGAGCAGTTCTTC.